Listed here is a single TCR beta chain. This entry comes from a study of blood T cell repertoires in COVID-19. Using immunoSEQ multiplex PCR, the repertoire was profiled, and TCRdb retains in-frame clones only, with some absent. Of approximately 290,000 clones in the sample, approximately 90% were seen once. The germline V and J ends were trimmed by 7 bases and 0 bases, with 13 bases remaining between them. Germline CDR1 is MDHEN and CDR2 is SYDVKM. The CDR3 has 15 amino acids. This receptor was obtained from a man aged 25-40 years with acute or convalescent COVID-19. The chain uses TRBV28 and TRBJ1-5, with TRBD1 as a possible D gene (5 bases). The material sequenced was peripheral blood. In DNA, the CDR3 is TGTGCCAGCATCAAAGGGACTTATAGCAATCAGCCCCAGCATTTT. Translated, it gives CASIKGTYSNQPQHF.